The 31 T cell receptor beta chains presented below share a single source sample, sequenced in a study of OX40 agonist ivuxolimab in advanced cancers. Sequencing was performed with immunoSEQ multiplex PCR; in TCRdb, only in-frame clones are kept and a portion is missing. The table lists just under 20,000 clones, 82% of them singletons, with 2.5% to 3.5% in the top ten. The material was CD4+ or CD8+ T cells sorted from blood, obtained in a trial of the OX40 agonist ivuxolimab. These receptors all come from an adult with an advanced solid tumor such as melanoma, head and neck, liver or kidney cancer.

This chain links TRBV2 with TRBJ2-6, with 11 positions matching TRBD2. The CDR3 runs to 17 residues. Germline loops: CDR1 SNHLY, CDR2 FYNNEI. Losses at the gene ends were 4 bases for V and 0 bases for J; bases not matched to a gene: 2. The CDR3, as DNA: TGTGCCAGCAGTGTCCTAGCGGGGGGCTCTGGGGCCAACGTCCTGACTTTC. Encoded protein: CASSVLAGGSGANVLTF.

The CDR3 DNA reads as TGTGCCAGCAGTTTAAACCGTTACAATGAGCAGTTCTTC. Its translation: CASSLNRYNEQFF. V and J are TRBV27 and TRBJ2-1; D gene ambiguous. The germline gives CDR1 MNHEY, CDR2 SMNVEV (reference sequence). V was pared by 2 bases and J by 4 bases, with 6 bases between. CDR3 length: 13 residues.

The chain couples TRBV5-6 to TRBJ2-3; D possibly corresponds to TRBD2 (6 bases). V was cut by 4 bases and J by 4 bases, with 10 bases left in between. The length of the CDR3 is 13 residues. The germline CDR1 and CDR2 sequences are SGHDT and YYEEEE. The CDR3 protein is CASSETSPDTQYF. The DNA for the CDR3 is TGTGCCAGCAGCGAGACTAGTCCAGATACGCAGTATTTT.

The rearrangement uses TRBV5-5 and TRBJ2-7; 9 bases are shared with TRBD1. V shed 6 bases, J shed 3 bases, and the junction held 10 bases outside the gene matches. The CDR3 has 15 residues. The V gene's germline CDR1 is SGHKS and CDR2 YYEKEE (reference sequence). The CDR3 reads CASIGQGLMGYEQYF. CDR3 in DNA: TGTGCCAGCATAGGACAGGGGCTAATGGGCTACGAGCAGTACTTC.

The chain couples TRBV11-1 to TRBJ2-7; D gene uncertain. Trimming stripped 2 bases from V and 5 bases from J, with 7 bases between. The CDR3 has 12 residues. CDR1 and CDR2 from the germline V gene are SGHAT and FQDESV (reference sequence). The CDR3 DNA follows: TGTGCCAGCAGCTTAAATTCCCACGAGCAGTACTTC. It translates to CASSLNSHEQYF.

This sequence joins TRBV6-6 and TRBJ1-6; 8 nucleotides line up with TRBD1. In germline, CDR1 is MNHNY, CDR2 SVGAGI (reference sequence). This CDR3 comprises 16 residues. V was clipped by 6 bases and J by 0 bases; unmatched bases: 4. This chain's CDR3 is CASSPTGGSYNSPLHF. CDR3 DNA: TGTGCCAGCAGCCCCACAGGGGGCTCCTATAATTCACCCCTCCACTTT.

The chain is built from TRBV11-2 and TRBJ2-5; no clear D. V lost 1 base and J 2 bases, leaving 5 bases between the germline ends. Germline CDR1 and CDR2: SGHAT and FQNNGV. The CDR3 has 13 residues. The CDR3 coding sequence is TGTGCCAGCAGCTTAGCTCAACAAGAGACCCAGTACTTC. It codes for CASSLAQQETQYF. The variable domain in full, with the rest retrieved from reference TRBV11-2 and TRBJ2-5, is EAGVAQSPRYKIIEKRQSVAFWCNPISGHATLYWYQQILGQGPKLLIQFQNNGVVDDSQLPKDRFSAERLKGVDSTLKIQPAKLEDSAVYLCASSLAQQETQYFGPGTRLLVL.

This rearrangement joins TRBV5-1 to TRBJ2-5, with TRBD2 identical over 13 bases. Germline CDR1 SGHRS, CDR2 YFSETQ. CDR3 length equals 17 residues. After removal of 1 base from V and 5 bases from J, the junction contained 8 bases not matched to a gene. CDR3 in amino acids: CASSLTGLAGVGETQYF. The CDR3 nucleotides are TGCGCCAGCAGCTTGACCGGACTAGCGGGAGTTGGTGAGACCCAGTACTTC.

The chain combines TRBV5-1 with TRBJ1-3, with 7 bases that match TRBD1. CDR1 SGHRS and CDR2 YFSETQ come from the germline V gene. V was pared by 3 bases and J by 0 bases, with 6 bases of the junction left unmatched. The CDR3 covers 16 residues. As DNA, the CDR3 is TGCGCCAGCAGCTCACAGGGGACTATCTCTGGAAACACCATATATTTT. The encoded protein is CASSSQGTISGNTIYF. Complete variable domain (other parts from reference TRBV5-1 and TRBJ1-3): KAGVTQTPRYLIKTRGQQVTLSCSPISGHRSVSWYQQTPGQGLQFLFEYFSETQRNKGNFPGRFSGRQFSNSRSEMNVSTLELGDSALYLCASSSQGTISGNTIYFGEGSWLTVV.

CDR3 loop: CASSQSTATNTEAFF. In nucleotides, the CDR3 is TGTGCCAGCAGCCAATCGACGGCGACGAACACTGAAGCTTTCTTT. This chain uses TRBV16 with TRBJ1-1; the D is unclear. The V end was cut by 0 bases, the J end by 1 base, with 9 bases between. Germline V gene lookup returns CDR1 KGHSY and CDR2 FQNENV. This CDR3 has 15 residues.

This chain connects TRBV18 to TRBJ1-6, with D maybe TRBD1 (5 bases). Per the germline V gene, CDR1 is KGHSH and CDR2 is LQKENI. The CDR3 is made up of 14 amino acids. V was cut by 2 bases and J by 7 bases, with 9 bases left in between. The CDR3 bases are TGTGCCAGCTCACCAGACAGAGCAAATTCACCCCTCCACTTT. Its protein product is CASSPDRANSPLHF.

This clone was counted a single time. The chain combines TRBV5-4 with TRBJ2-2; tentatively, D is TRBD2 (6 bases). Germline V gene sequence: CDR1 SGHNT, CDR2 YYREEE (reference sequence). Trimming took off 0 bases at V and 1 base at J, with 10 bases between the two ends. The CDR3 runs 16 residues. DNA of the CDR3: TGTGCCAGCAGCTTGGGAGGGACTCTGAACACCGGGGAGCTGTTTTTT. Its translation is CASSLGGTLNTGELFF.

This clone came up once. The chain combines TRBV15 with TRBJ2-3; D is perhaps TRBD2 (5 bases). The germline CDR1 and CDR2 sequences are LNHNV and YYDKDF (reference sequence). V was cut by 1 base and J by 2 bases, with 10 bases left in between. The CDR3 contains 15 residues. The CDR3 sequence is CATSRGPGVTDTQYF. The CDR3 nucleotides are TGTGCCACCAGCAGAGGTCCCGGGGTCACAGATACGCAGTATTTT. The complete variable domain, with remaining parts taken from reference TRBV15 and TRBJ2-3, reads DAMVIQNPRYQVTQFGKPVTLSCSQTLNHNVMYWYQQKSSQAPKLLFHYYDKDFNNEADTPDNFQSRRPNTSFCFLDIRSPGLGDTAMYLCATSRGPGVTDTQYFGPGTRLTVL.

The chain's CDR3 is CASSEGLIGNTIYF. The CDR3 DNA sequence: TGTGCCAGCTCAGAAGGACTCATTGGAAACACCATATATTTT. The gene calls are TRBV18 and TRBJ1-3; unclear D gene. CDR3 length: 14 amino acids. The germline V and J ends were trimmed by 5 bases and 3 bases, with 11 bases remaining between them. Germline V CDR1 and CDR2: KGHSH, LQKENI. Looking up the rest from reference TRBV18 and TRBJ1-3 gives the full variable domain: NAGVMQNPRHLVRRRGQEARLRCSPMKGHSHVYWYRQLPEEGLKFMVYLQKENIIDESGMPKERFSAEFPKEGPSILRIQQVVRGDSAAYFCASSEGLIGNTIYFGEGSWLTVV.

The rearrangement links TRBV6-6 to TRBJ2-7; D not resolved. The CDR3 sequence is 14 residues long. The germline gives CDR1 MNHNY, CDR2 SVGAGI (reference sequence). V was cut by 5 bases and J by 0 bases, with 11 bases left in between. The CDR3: CASSGRYGSYEQYF. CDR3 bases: TGTGCCAGCAGTGGACGTTACGGCTCCTACGAGCAGTACTTC.

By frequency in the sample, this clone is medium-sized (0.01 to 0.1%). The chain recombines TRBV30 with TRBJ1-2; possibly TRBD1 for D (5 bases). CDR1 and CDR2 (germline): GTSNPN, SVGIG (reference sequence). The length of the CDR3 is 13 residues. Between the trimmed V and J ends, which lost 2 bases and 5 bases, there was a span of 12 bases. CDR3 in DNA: TGTGCCTGGAGTCCCAACAGGAAATATGGCTACACCTTC. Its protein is CAWSPNRKYGYTF.

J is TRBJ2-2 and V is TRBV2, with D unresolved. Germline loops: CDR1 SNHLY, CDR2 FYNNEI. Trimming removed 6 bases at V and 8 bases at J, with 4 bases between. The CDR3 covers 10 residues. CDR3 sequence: CASSSGELFF. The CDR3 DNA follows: TGTGCCAGCAGCAGTGGGGAGCTGTTTTTT.

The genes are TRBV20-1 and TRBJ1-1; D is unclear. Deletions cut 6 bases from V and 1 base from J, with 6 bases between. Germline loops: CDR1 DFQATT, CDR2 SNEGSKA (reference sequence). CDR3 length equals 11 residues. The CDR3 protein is CSAPWNTEAFF. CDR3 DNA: TGCAGTGCCCCATGGAACACTGAAGCTTTCTTT.

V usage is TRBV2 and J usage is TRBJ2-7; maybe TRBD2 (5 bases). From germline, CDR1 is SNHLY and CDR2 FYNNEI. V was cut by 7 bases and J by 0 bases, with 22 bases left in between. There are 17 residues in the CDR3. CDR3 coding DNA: TGTGCCAGCACGGCGGGCAGGAGCCTGGGCCGCTCCTACGAGCAGTACTTC. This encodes CASTAGRSLGRSYEQYF. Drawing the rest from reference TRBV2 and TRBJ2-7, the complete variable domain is EPEVTQTPSHQVTQMGQEVILRCVPISNHLYFYWYRQILGQKVEFLVSFYNNEISEKSEIFDDQFSVERPDGSNFTLKIRSTKLEDSAMYFCASTAGRSLGRSYEQYFGPGTRLTVT.

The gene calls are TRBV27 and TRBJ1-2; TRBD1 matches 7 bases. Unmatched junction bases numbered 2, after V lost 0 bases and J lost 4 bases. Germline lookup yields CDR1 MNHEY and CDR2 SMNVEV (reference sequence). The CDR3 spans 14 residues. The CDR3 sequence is CASSLSGQIYGYTF. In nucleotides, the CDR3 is TGTGCCAGCAGTTTATCGGGACAGATCTATGGCTACACCTTC.

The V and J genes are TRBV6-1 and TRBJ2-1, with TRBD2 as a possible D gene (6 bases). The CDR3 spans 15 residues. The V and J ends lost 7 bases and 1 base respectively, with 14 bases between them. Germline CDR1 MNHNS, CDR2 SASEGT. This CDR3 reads CASTPMAGSYNEQFF. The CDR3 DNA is TGTGCCAGCACCCCAATGGCGGGGTCCTACAATGAGCAGTTCTTC.

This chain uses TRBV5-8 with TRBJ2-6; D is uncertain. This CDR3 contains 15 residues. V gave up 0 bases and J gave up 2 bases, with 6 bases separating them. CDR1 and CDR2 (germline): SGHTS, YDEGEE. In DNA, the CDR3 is TGTGCCAGCAGCTTGGCAGCTACTGGGGCCAACGTCCTGACTTTC. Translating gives CASSLAATGANVLTF.

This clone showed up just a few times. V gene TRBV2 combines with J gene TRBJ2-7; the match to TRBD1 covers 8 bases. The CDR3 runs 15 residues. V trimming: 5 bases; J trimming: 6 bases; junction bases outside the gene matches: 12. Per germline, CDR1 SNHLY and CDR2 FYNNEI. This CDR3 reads CASSLTGATPSEQYF. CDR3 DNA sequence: TGTGCCAGCAGTTTGACAGGGGCGACCCCCTCCGAGCAGTACTTC.

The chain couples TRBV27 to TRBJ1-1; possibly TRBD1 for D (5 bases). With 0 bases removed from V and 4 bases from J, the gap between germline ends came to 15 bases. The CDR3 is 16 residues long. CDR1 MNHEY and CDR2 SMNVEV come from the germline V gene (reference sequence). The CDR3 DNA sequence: TGTGCCAGCAGTTTATCGACGGGGCGTACCTCCACTGAAGCTTTCTTT. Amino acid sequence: CASSLSTGRTSTEAFF.

CDR3 bases: TGTGCCAGCAGTTGGTTCCAGGGGGCCAATCAGCCCCAGCATTTT. Translation: CASSWFQGANQPQHF. The gene calls are TRBV28 and TRBJ1-5, with 8 bases fitting TRBD1. Germline trimming cut 4 bases from V and 3 bases from J; bases unmatched to any gene: 5. Germline lookup yields CDR1 MDHEN and CDR2 SYDVKM. The CDR3 is 15 amino acids.

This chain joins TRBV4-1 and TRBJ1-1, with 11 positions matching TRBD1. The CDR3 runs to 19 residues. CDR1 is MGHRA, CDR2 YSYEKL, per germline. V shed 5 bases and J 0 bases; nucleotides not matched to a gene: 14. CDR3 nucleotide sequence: TGCGCCAGCAGCTCGTCGGTCCCGGGACAGGGGGAAATGAACACTGAAGCTTTCTTT. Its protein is CASSSSVPGQGEMNTEAFF.

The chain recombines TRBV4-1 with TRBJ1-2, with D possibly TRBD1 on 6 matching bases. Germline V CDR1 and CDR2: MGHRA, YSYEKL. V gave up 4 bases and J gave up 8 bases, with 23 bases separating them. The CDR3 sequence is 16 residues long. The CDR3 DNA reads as TGCGCCAGCAGCCTCGGAGCGGGGGCCCGGAGGGGAGGCTACACCTTC. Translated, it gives CASSLGAGARRGGYTF.

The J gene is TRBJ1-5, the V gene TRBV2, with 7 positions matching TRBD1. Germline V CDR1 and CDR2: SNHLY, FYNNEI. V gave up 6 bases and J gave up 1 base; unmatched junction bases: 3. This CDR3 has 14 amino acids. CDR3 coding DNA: TGTGCCAGCAGGTTGGGACAGAGCAATCAGCCCCAGCATTTT. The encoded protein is CASRLGQSNQPQHF.

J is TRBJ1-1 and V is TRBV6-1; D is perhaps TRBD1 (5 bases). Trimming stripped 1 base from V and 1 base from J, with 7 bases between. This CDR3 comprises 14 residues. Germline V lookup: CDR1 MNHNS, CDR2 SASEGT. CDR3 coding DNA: TGTGCCAGCAGTGAAGTTAGGGGGAACACTGAAGCTTTCTTT. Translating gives CASSEVRGNTEAFF.

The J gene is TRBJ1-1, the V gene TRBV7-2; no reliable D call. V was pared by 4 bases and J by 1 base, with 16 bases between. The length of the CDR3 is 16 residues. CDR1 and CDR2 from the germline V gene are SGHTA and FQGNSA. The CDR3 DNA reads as TGTGCCAGCAGCTCGCGGGTATCGCGGGGGAACACTGAAGCTTTCTTT. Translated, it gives CASSSRVSRGNTEAFF.

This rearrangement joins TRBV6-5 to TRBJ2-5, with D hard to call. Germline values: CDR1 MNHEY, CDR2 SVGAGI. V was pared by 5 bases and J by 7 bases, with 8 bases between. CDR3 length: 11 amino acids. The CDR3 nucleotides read TGTGCCAGCAGTGGGCCAGGGACCCAGTACTTC. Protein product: CASSGPGTQYF.